The present T cell receptor (beta chain) was sequenced within a study of blood T cells in healthy people across ages. Study conclusions and caveats: The fall in TCR beta diversity per million T cells was roughly linear with age.

Comment on this clonotype: What it recognizes is unknown.

The authors ran a second PCR of 7 to 11 cycles using a sample-barcoded 5' primer and a J-beta primer mix. Researchers report that each sample yielded at least 2.5 million CDR3-containing paired-end reads. MiXCR, applied by TCRdb to the 5' RACE reads, yields one record per CDR3 protein. The sample has about 580,000 distinct CDR3 sequences, around half seen once; the top ten hold about 26%. Healthy Caucasian individuals from Russia aged about 6 to 95 were enrolled as donors. Samples had at least 6.5 million PBMCs isolated from them. CDR1 and CDR2 (germline): SGDLS, YYNGEE. V shed 0 bases and J 2 bases; nucleotides not matched to a gene: 7. CDR3 length: 18 amino acids.

This chain joins TRBV9 and TRBJ2-3, with 12 bases identical to TRBD2. This TCR was sampled from an elderly man in good health. Sequences were obtained from blood. This CDR3 reads CASSVGALAGGVTDTQYF. Written as DNA, the CDR3 is TGTGCCAGCAGCGTAGGGGCGCTAGCGGGGGGGGTCACAGATACGCAGTATTTT.